This T cell receptor beta chain was retrieved from a study of blood T cell repertoires in COVID-19. Data came from immunoSEQ multiplex PCR; TCRdb stores just in-frame clones and leaves some out. The table records fewer than 450,000 clones, less than 95% of them present only once. Germline-derived CDR1 and CDR2 are SGHRS and YFSETQ. CDR3 length equals 15 residues. The V and J ends lost 3 bases and 4 bases, in that order; junction bases with no gene match: 2. The chain carries TRBV5-1 and TRBJ2-3; 13 bases are a match to TRBD2. This clonotype originated in a man between 18 and 29 years old who had recovered from COVID-19. The sequencing input was PBMCs or T cells enriched from blood (not recorded which). In DNA form, the CDR3 reads TGCGCCAGCAGCTCGACTAGCGGGGGGCCAGATACGCAGTATTTT. It specifies CASSSTSGGPDTQYF.